The clone carrying this T cell receptor beta chain has more than one count but fewer than ten. Its antigen is unidentified. The data were obtained in a study of beta chain features in type 1 diabetes. Across the study: About 110 million sorted cells were examined across all samples. Study-level findings and limits: Type 1 diabetes patients had VDJ junctions that carried fewer insertions and more deletions. A moderate, significant TCRB CDR3 shortening appeared in type 1 diabetes across four CD4+ subsets.

The collection from each donor was one heparinised blood draw averaging approximately 110 mL. CDR1 GTSNPN and CDR2 SVGIG come from the germline V gene (reference sequence). The CDR3 contains 12 residues. Between the trimmed V and J ends, which lost 4 bases and 6 bases, there was a span of 10 bases. Of the isolated RNA, all was reverse transcribed, and so the sequenced material was expressed TCRB transcripts. The data were produced by immunoSEQ multiplex PCR, yet TCRdb's version contains in-frame clones alone and is incomplete. Here the sample spans some 360,000 clones, about 20% being singletons. This sequence joins TRBV30 and TRBJ1-5; D gene unclear. The receptor was isolated from a woman younger than 35 in good health. The specimen sequenced was naive CD4+ T cells from blood. The CDR3 sequence: CAWNGVGQPQHF. The CDR3 nucleotides read TGTGCCTGGAACGGGGTTGGTCAGCCCCAGCATTTT. Supplemented by reference TRBV30 and TRBJ1-5, the full variable domain reads SQTIHQWPATLVQPVGSPLSLECTVEGTSNPNLYWYRQAAGRGLQLLFYSVGIGQISSEVPQNLSASRPQDRQFILSSKKLLLSDSGFYLCAWNGVGQPQHFGDGTRLSIL.